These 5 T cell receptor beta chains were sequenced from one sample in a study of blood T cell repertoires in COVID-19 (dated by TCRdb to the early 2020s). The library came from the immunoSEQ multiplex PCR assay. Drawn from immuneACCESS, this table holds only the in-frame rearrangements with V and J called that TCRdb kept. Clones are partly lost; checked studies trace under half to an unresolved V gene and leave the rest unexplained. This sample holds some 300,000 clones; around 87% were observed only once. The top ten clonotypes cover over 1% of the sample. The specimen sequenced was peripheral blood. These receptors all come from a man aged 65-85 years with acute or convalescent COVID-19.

The CDR3 nucleotides read TGTGCCAGCAGCGTAGGATCTAAGGGGGAAAAACTGTTTTTT. Protein: CASSVGSKGEKLFF. This chain joins TRBV9 and TRBJ1-4; tentatively, D is TRBD1 (5 bases). Germline V gene lookup returns CDR1 SGDLS and CDR2 YYNGEE. This CDR3 comprises 14 residues. V lost 0 bases, J lost 8 bases, and 11 bases lay in between.

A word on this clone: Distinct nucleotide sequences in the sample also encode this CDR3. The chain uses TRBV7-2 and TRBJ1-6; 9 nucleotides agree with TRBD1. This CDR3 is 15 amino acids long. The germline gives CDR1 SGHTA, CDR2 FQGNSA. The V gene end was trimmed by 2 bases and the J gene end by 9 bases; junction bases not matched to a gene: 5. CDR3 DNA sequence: TGTGCCAGCAGCTTATTGGGACAGGGAGGTTCACCCCTCCACTTT. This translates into CASSLLGQGGSPLHF.

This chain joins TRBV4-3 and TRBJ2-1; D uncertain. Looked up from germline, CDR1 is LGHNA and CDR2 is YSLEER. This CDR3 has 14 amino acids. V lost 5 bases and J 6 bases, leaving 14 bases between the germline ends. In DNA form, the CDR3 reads TGCGCCAGCAGCACGATGCCCGAGAGCAATGAGCAGTTCTTC. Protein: CASSTMPESNEQFF.

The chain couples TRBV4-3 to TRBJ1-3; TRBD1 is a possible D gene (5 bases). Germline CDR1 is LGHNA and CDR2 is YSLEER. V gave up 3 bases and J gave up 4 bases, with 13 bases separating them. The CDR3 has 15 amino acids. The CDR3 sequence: CASSQEGSKGNTIYF. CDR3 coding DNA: TGCGCCAGCAGCCAGGAGGGGTCGAAAGGAAACACCATATATTTT.

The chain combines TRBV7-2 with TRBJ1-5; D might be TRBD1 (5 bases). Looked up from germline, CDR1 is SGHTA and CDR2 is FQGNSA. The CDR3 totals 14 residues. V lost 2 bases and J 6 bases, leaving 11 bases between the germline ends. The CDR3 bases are TGTGCCAGCAGCTTAAATCAGGGTCGTCAGCCCCAGCATTTT. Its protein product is CASSLNQGRQPQHF. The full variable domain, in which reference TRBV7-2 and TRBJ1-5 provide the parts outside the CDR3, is GAGVSQSPSNKVTEKGKDVELRCDPISGHTALYWYRQSLGQGLEFLIYFQGNSAPDKSGLPSDRFSAERTGGSVSTLTIQRTQQEDSAVYLCASSLNQGRQPQHFGDGTRLSIL.